The 23 T cell receptor beta chains listed next were all sequenced from one sample in a study of blood T cell repertoires in COVID-19. Method: immunoSEQ multiplex PCR; TCRdb's copy keeps in-frame clones and lacks some. The sample has roughly 700,000 clones; more than 80% are singletons. The material sequenced was peripheral blood. The receptors were sampled from a woman aged 18 to 35 with acute or convalescent COVID-19.

The V and J genes are TRBV5-4 and TRBJ1-2; D ambiguous. This CDR3 comprises 16 residues. The germline gives CDR1 SGHNT, CDR2 YYREEE (reference sequence). V lost 0 bases, J lost 0 bases, and 12 bases lay in between. The CDR3 DNA is TGTGCCAGCAGCTTGGCCGGTGCTAGCCCTAACTATGGCTACACCTTC. The encoded protein is CASSLAGASPNYGYTF.

This clone was counted between two and nine times. The chain combines TRBV2 with TRBJ1-5; 7 bases align to TRBD1. The CDR3 consists of 14 residues. Per germline, CDR1 SNHLY and CDR2 FYNNEI. V shed 6 bases and J 4 bases; nucleotides not matched to a gene: 6. The CDR3 DNA reads TGTGCCAGCAGATTTGACAGGGAAAATCAGCCCCAGCATTTT. Its translation is CASRFDRENQPQHF.

This chain uses TRBV11-2 with TRBJ2-3, with D hard to call. This CDR3 is built from 15 residues. Germline values: CDR1 SGHAT, CDR2 FQNNGV. With 1 base removed from V and 0 bases from J, the gap between germline ends came to 8 bases. The CDR3, as DNA: TGTGCCAGCAGCTTAGGATGGCTGAGCACAGATACGCAGTATTTT. It yields the protein CASSLGWLSTDTQYF.

The rearrangement joins TRBV12-3 or TRBV12-4 to TRBJ1-1, with D unresolved. Trimming left V 5 bases short and J 5 bases short, with 12 bases between. There are 13 residues in the CDR3. This chain's CDR3 is CASSGLGNTEAFF. The CDR3, as DNA: TGTGCCAGCAGTGGACTGGGAAATACTGAAGCTTTCTTT.

The chain combines TRBV18 with TRBJ2-2, with 8 bases lining up with TRBD2. V lost 3 bases, J lost 3 bases, and 6 bases stayed unmatched. This CDR3 contains 16 residues. From germline, CDR1 is KGHSH and CDR2 LQKENI. CDR3 sequence: CASSPKRGTDTGELFF. CDR3 DNA: TGTGCCAGCTCACCTAAGCGGGGGACCGACACCGGGGAGCTGTTTTTT.

The chain links TRBV5-1 to TRBJ1-2; 9 positions agree with TRBD1. In germline, CDR1 is SGHRS, CDR2 YFSETQ. The CDR3 runs 15 residues. The J segment lost 8 bases and the V segment lost 0 bases, leaving 8 bases of the junction unmatched. The CDR3 protein is CASSLGPGQGKGYTF. The CDR3 region has the DNA TGCGCCAGCAGCTTGGGCCCAGGACAGGGGAAAGGCTACACCTTC. Using reference TRBV5-1 and TRBJ1-2 for the parts outside the CDR3, the full variable domain is KAGVTQTPRYLIKTRGQQVTLSCSPISGHRSVSWYQQTPGQGLQFLFEYFSETQRNKGNFPGRFSGRQFSNSRSEMNVSTLELGDSALYLCASSLGPGQGKGYTFGSGTRLTVV.

The chain links TRBV2 to TRBJ2-1; 10 bases map to TRBD2. Germline assignment: CDR1 SNHLY and CDR2 FYNNEI. The CDR3 length is 15 residues. V shed 2 bases, J shed 5 bases, and the junction held 3 bases outside the gene matches. DNA for the CDR3: TGTGCCAGCAGTGAAAGTAGCGGGGGGAACAATGAGCAGTTCTTC. Translating gives CASSESSGGNNEQFF.

This chain connects TRBV25-1 to TRBJ2-1, with 7 bases matching TRBD1. The V gene's germline CDR1 is MGHDK and CDR2 SYGVNS. The CDR3 spans 18 residues. V gave up 5 bases and J gave up 5 bases; unmatched junction bases: 18. The CDR3 DNA reads TGTGCCAGCAGTCGCTCCGTAGGGGGCCATGACGGGGACAATGAGCAGTTCTTC. Translation: CASSRSVGGHDGDNEQFF.

The genes are TRBV7-2 and TRBJ1-5; D remains ambiguous. CDR3 size: 13 residues. Germline V gives CDR1 SGHTA, CDR2 FQGNSA. V was clipped by 6 bases and J by 3 bases, with 9 bases between them. The CDR3 region is CASRRAPNQPQHF. The CDR3 coding sequence is TGTGCCAGCAGGAGGGCACCCAATCAGCCCCAGCATTTT. Full variable domain (rest looked up from reference TRBV7-2 and TRBJ1-5): GAGVSQSPSNKVTEKGKDVELRCDPISGHTALYWYRQSLGQGLEFLIYFQGNSAPDKSGLPSDRFSAERTGGSVSTLTIQRTQQEDSAVYLCASRRAPNQPQHFGDGTRLSIL.

This sequence joins TRBV19 and TRBJ2-1; 7 bases map to TRBD1. Germline lookup yields CDR1 LNHDA and CDR2 SQIVND (reference sequence). The ends lost 5 bases at V and 4 bases at J; junction bases unmatched: 14. CDR3 length: 17 residues. CDR3 nucleotides: TGTGCCAGTAGTGAGACGAGGGGGCCTTGGGGTTACAATGAGCAGTTCTTC. It is translated as CASSETRGPWGYNEQFF.

The sample holds a few counts of this clone. The V call is TRBV4-2, the J call TRBJ2-5, with D perhaps matching TRBD2 (5 bases). Germline values: CDR1 LGHNA, CDR2 YNFKEQ. The CDR3 sequence is 16 residues long. Trimming stripped 2 bases from V and 2 bases from J, with 15 bases between. CDR3 sequence (DNA): TGTGCCAGCAGCCAACCCCTTGGGAGCGTTCAAGAGACCCAGTACTTC. Its protein is CASSQPLGSVQETQYF.

This chain connects TRBV27 to TRBJ1-6; 10 bases map to TRBD1. The V and J ends lost 5 bases and 0 bases, in that order; junction bases with no gene match: 4. Germline loops: CDR1 MNHEY, CDR2 SMNVEV (reference sequence). This CDR3 has 17 amino acids. The CDR3 here is CASSPRTGGSYNSPLHF. As DNA, the CDR3 is TGTGCCAGCAGTCCAAGGACAGGGGGCTCCTATAATTCACCCCTCCACTTT.

J is TRBJ2-7 and V is TRBV12-5; D call uncertain. Trimming cost V 1 base and J 2 bases, with 6 bases left between them. The germline V gene encodes CDR1 LGHNT and CDR2 FRNRAP. The CDR3 contains 13 residues. The CDR3 sequence is CASGLGATYEQYF. CDR3 bases: TGTGCTAGTGGTTTGGGGGCCACCTACGAGCAGTACTTC.

This chain uses TRBV1 with TRBJ1-2; TRBD1, the D gene given by the table, was not confirmed from the DNA. TRBV1 is classified as a pseudogene. This CDR3 has 15 residues. CDR3 amino acids: CTSSPVRDREYGYTF. The CDR3, as DNA: TGCACCAGCAGCCCCGTTAGGGACAGGGAATATGGCTACACCTTC.

This chain connects TRBV9 to TRBJ2-2; 9 bases match TRBD2. The CDR3 is 22 amino acids. V shed 4 bases and J 0 bases; nucleotides not matched to a gene: 22. Germline V CDR1 and CDR2: SGDLS, YYNGEE. CDR3 sequence (DNA): TGTGCCAGCAGCCCACCTCCTTGGGGGCGGGCTAGCGGGGCACCGAACACCGGGGAGCTGTTTTTT. Translating it yields CASSPPPWGRASGAPNTGELFF. Variable domain in full (rest from reference TRBV9 and TRBJ2-2): DSGVTQTPKHLITATGQRVTLRCSPRSGDLSVYWYQQSLDQGLQFLIQYYNGEERAKGNILERFSAQQFPDLHSELNLSSLELGDSALYFCASSPPPWGRASGAPNTGELFFGEGSRLTVL.

The chain couples TRBV3-1 (or the pseudogene TRBV3-2) to TRBJ2-7, with D possibly TRBD1 on 6 matching bases. CDR3 size: 13 residues. The germline V gene encodes CDR1 LGHDT and CDR2 YNNKEL (reference sequence). V lost 6 bases to trimming and J lost 3 bases, with 12 bases between them. In nucleotides, the CDR3 is TGTGCCAGCAGTCGGACAGTCCACTACGAGCAGTACTTC. It specifies CASSRTVHYEQYF.

The chain recombines TRBV29-1 with TRBJ1-2; possible D gene TRBD1, 5 bases. Trimming stripped 7 bases from V and 1 base from J, with 10 bases between. The length of the CDR3 is 12 residues. Germline CDR1 reads SQVTM; CDR2 reads ANQGSEA. DNA for the CDR3: TGCAGCGGGAGCAGGGTTAACTATGGCTACACCTTC. Its protein is CSGSRVNYGYTF.

The gene calls are TRBV18 and TRBJ1-2, with D possibly being TRBD1 (6 bases). CDR3 length: 15 amino acids. The V gene lost 2 bases and the J gene lost 0 bases, with 10 bases spanning the gap. CDR1 KGHSH and CDR2 LQKENI come from the germline V gene. The CDR3 DNA reads as TGTGCCAGCTCACCAGGACAGAATCCTAACTATGGCTACACCTTC. Its protein is CASSPGQNPNYGYTF.

The V call is TRBV28, the J call TRBJ1-1; unclear D gene. CDR3 length: 14 amino acids. Germline lookup yields CDR1 MDHEN and CDR2 SYDVKM. Trimming stripped 3 bases from V and 11 bases from J, with 19 bases between. CDR3 in amino acids: CASSFGVMGLKAFF. The CDR3 DNA reads as TGTGCCAGCAGTTTCGGGGTAATGGGTCTTAAGGCTTTCTTT.

J is TRBJ1-6 and V is TRBV12-3 or TRBV12-4, with 7 bases identical to TRBD1. Trimming took 8 bases from V and 13 from J; bases not matched to a gene: 11. The CDR3 is 13 residues long. For the CDR3, the DNA is TGTGCCAGCGCCCAGACAGGGTGGGAGCCCCTCCACTTT. Amino acids: CASAQTGWEPLHF.

V gene TRBV12-5 combines with J gene TRBJ2-2; 9 nucleotides match TRBD1. The germline V gene has CDR1 LGHNT and CDR2 FRNRAP. The trim removed 1 base at V and 0 bases at J, leaving 3 bases unmatched. The CDR3 covers 17 residues. CDR3 residues: CASGLGGQGANTGELFF. The CDR3 DNA is TGTGCTAGTGGTTTGGGGGGACAGGGAGCGAACACCGGGGAGCTGTTTTTT. Based on the CDR3 plus reference TRBV12-5 and TRBJ2-2, the full variable domain is DARVTQTPRHKVTEMGQEVTMRCQPILGHNTVFWYRQTMMQGLELLAYFRNRAPLDDSGMPKDRFSAEMPDATLATLKIQPSEPRDSAVYFCASGLGGQGANTGELFFGEGSRLTVL.

Written as DNA, the CDR3 is TGTGCCAGCAGCTTAGTTGGCCAGGGCCCTTTGGCCCAGCATTTT. The encoded protein is CASSLVGQGPLAQHF. The chain has TRBV7-2 and TRBJ1-5; the D gene is possibly TRBD1 (5 bases). V dropped 1 base and J dropped 11 bases, with 18 bases sitting between them. Germline V gene data show CDR1 as SGHTA and CDR2 as FQGNSA. The CDR3 covers 15 residues.

The CDR3 bases are TGCGCCAGCAGCTTCCAGGGGGCGCCCGGATTTGAGCAGTTCTTC. It translates to CASSFQGAPGFEQFF. This chain links TRBV5-1 with TRBJ2-1, with TRBD1 identical over 8 bases. The CDR3 consists of 15 residues. Germline-derived CDR1 and CDR2 are SGHRS and YFSETQ. V lost 2 bases and J lost 9; bases outside the gene matches: 10.